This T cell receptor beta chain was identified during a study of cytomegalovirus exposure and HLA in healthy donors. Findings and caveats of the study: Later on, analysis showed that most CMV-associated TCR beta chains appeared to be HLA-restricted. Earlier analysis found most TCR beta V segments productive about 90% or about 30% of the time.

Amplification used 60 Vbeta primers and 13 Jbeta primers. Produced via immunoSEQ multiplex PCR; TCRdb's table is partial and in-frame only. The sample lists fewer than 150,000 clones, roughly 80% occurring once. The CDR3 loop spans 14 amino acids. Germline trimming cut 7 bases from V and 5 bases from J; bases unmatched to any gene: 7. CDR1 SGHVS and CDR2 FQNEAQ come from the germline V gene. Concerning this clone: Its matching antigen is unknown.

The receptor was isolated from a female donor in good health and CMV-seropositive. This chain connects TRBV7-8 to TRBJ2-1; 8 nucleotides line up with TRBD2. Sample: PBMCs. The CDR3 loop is CASKQAGGDNEQFF. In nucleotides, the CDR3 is TGTGCCAGCAAACAGGCGGGGGGAGACAATGAGCAGTTCTTC. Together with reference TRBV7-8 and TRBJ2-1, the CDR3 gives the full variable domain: GAGVSQSPRYKVAKRGQDVALRCDPISGHVSLFWYQQALGQGPEFLTYFQNEAQLDKSGLPSDRFFAERPEGSVSTLKIQRTQQEDSAVYLCASKQAGGDNEQFFGPGTRLTVL.